A selection of T cell receptor beta chains follows, all from one sample in a study of blood T cell repertoires in COVID-19. Data came from immunoSEQ multiplex PCR; TCRdb stores just in-frame clones and leaves some out. The profile shows 150,000 to 200,000 clones, roughly 87% of them singletons. The specimen sequenced was peripheral blood. All receptors come from an older woman who had recovered from COVID-19. Each CDR3 is given with its conserved first and last residue. A D gene is named only where the DNA matches it firmly. Size tells how often a clone was seen (once, few, many) or the class of an expanded clone, and some rows leave it out.

J,size,V,D,DNA,CDR3
TRBJ2-3,few,TRBV5-1,-,TGCGCCAGCAGCTTGGGGGCCCAGTGGACAGATACGCAGTATTTT,CASSLGAQWTDTQYF
TRBJ2-1,-,TRBV7-9,TRBD1,TGTGCCAGCGGCCCCGGGACAGGGTACAATGAGCAGTTCTTC,CASGPGTGYNEQFF
TRBJ2-1,-,TRBV9,-,TGTGCCAGCAGCGTAGCTCCCAGCAATGAGCAGTTCTTC,CASSVAPSNEQFF
TRBJ2-7,-,TRBV27,TRBD1,TGTGCCGTCTCGACGAGGGGGCCGCATGGCTACGAGCAGTACTTC,CAVSTRGPHGYEQYF
TRBJ2-1,-,TRBV5-1,TRBD1,TGCGCCAGCAGCCTACCTTGGGGGACAGGGGTCAATGAGCAGTTCTTC,CASSLPWGTGVNEQFF
TRBJ2-5,-,TRBV28,-,TGTGCCAGCGCGCAGGGGAGGGAAGAGACCCAGTACTTC,CASAQGREETQYF
TRBJ1-2,-,TRBV28,-,TGTGCCAGCAAGGACAGATACTACACCTTC,CASKDRYYTF
TRBJ2-5,-,TRBV4-2,-,TGTGCCAGCAGCCAAGAGCAAACGGTACAAGAGACCCAGTACTTC,CASSQEQTVQETQYF
TRBJ1-5,few,TRBV4-3,TRBD1,TGCGCCAGCAGCCAAGATAGGGGACAGGAAAATCAGCCCCAGCATTTT,CASSQDRGQENQPQHF
TRBJ1-1,once,TRBV18,TRBD1,TGTGCCAGCTCAAACACGAGGGGGCAGGGCACTGAAGCTTTCTTT,CASSNTRGQGTEAFF
TRBJ1-1,once,TRBV19,TRBD1,TGTGCCAGTAGGAGGGACAGTCCCGGGACAGGGGGCACTGAAGCTTTCTTT,CASRRDSPGTGGTEAFF
TRBJ1-3,-,TRBV11-3,-,TGTGCCAGCAGCTTAGGGGGCAGGGTGTCAGGAAACACCATATATTTT,CASSLGGRVSGNTIYF
TRBJ1-6,-,TRBV4-3,TRBD1,TGCGCCAGCAGCCAAATATGGGGACAGGTCGATTCACCCCTCCACTTT,CASSQIWGQVDSPLHF
TRBJ1-6,-,TRBV19,-,TGTGCCAGTACGGCAGGCTCCTATAATTCACCCCTCCACTTT,CASTAGSYNSPLHF
TRBJ1-4,few,TRBV11-2,TRBD1,TGTGCCAGCAGCTTAGGGCTGGCGACAGGGGTTGAAAAACTGTTTTTT,CASSLGLATGVEKLFF
TRBJ1-1,-,TRBV5-1,-,TGCGCCAGCAGCACGACTGGAGACACTGAAGCTTTCTTT,CASSTTGDTEAFF
TRBJ2-7,-,TRBV5-4,-,TGTGCCAGCAGCCCTTCAGGCCAGGGTTTTTACGAGCAGTACTTC,CASSPSGQGFYEQYF
TRBJ2-2,once,TRBV10-3,TRBD1,TGTGCCATCATTGACAGGGTGGGCGCCGGGGAGCTGTTTTTT,CAIIDRVGAGELFF
TRBJ2-3,-,TRBV5-1,-,TGCGCCAGCAGCTTGGGGAGAACCTCTAGCACAGATACGCAGTATTTT,CASSLGRTSSTDTQYF
TRBJ2-2,-,TRBV5-1,-,TGCGCCAGCAGCTTGAACAGGGACACCGGGGAGCTGTTTTTT,CASSLNRDTGELFF
TRBJ2-7,-,TRBV5-1,TRBD1,TGCGCCAGCAGCTTGAGGCCGGGACAGGCTACGGCCTACGAGCAGTACTTC,CASSLRPGQATAYEQYF
TRBJ2-6,-,TRBV5-6,-,TGTGCCAGCAGCTTGGGGGGCACTGGGGCCAACGTCCTGACTTTC,CASSLGGTGANVLTF
TRBJ2-4,-,TRBV19,TRBD1,TGTGCCACCCGACCGTGGACAGGGGGAACCAAAAACATTCAGTACTTC,CATRPWTGGTKNIQYF
TRBJ2-2,-,TRBV24-1,TRBD1,TGTGCCACCGGCCTAAAGACAGGGAAGATTACCGGGGAGCTGTTTTTT,CATGLKTGKITGELFF
TRBJ2-5,once,TRBV5-6,-,TGTGCCAGCAGCTCCTCCGGGAGCCAAGAGACCCAGTACTTC,CASSSSGSQETQYF
TRBJ2-3,once,TRBV28,TRBD2,TGTGCCAGCAGTCTAGCGGGGGGGCGAACAGATACGCAGTATTTT,CASSLAGGRTDTQYF